The T cell receptor beta chain described here comes from a study of CD8+ T cells in alopecia areata. As the sequencing template, cDNA was produced by extracting RNA and reverse transcribing it. Generated by immunoSEQ multiplex PCR, the TCRdb table keeps only in-frame clones and is missing some. The profile covers some 150,000 clones, with more than 85% appearing a single time and approximately 13% taken by the ten largest. With 5 bases removed from V and 1 base from J, the gap between germline ends came to 12 bases. From germline, CDR1 is SGHVS and CDR2 FQNEAQ. The CDR3 loop spans 14 amino acids. Treatment given: oral pan-JAK inhibitor, 5-10 mg twice daily.

The TCR sequence derives from a human donor with alopecia areata. This chain joins TRBV7-8 and TRBJ2-7; the D gene is possibly TRBD2 (6 bases). Here the sequenced sample was CD8+ T cells sorted from blood, taken at week 4, from a patient treated with tofacitinib. CDR3: CASSAGGGSYEQYF. The CDR3 coding sequence is TGTGCCAGCAGCGCCGGAGGAGGGTCCTACGAGCAGTACTTC.